This T cell receptor beta chain was identified during a study of blood T cell repertoires in COVID-19. The CDR3 runs 15 residues. The V and J ends lost 4 bases and 2 bases respectively, with 12 bases between them. Germline V lookup: CDR1 LNHDA, CDR2 SQIVND (reference sequence). The sample holds one count of this clone. Method: immunoSEQ multiplex PCR; TCRdb's copy keeps in-frame clones and lacks some. The repertoire holds approximately 180,000 clones, with 70% to 90% as singletons. This receptor was taken from a man aged 55 to 70 with active or convalescent COVID-19. V usage is TRBV19 and J usage is TRBJ1-3; maybe TRBD1 (5 bases). The sequenced sample was peripheral blood. CDR3 bases: TGTGCCAGTAGTAATGGAGGGGTTGCTGGAAACACCATATATTTT. Amino acids: CASSNGGVAGNTIYF.